Below, 8 T cell receptor beta chains from the same sample are listed, as sequenced in a study of patients and donors after allogeneic stem cell transplantation. TCRdb used MiXCR to reprocess the RT-PCR reads, holding one entry per CDR3 protein. Here the sample spans approximately 170,000 distinct CDR3 sequences, 24% being singletons. Specimen: blood, either unsorted or a sorted T cell fraction (not recorded which). These receptors came from a human donor who was either an allogeneic HSCT recipient or a stem cell or donor lymphocyte infusion donor (not recorded which). It is not recorded whose cells these are; they may come from a transplant donor.

This clonotype was picked up a small number of times. The V call is TRBV9, the J call TRBJ2-7; D is undetermined. V dropped 3 bases and J dropped 2 bases, with 18 bases sitting between them. CDR3 size: 16 residues. Germline CDR1 and CDR2: SGDLS and YYNGEE. The CDR3 loop reads CASSGLGERGAYEQYF. The CDR3 DNA sequence: TGTGCCAGCAGCGGCCTTGGAGAGCGCGGAGCCTACGAGCAGTACTTC. Based on the CDR3 plus reference TRBV9 and TRBJ2-7, the full variable domain is DSGVTQTPKHLITATGQRVTLRCSPRSGDLSVYWYQQSLDQGLQFLIQYYNGEERAKGNILERFSAQQFPDLHSELNLSSLELGDSALYFCASSGLGERGAYEQYFGPGTRLTVT.

A few counts support this clonotype. The chain has TRBV7-9 and TRBJ1-1; no clear D gene. There are 12 residues in the CDR3. Trimming removed 3 bases at V and 5 bases at J, with 7 bases between. The germline CDR1 and CDR2 sequences are SEHNR and FQNEAQ (reference sequence). CDR3 sequence: CASSFAVTEAFF. The CDR3 DNA reads as TGTGCCAGCAGCTTTGCGGTTACTGAAGCTTTCTTT.

The rearrangement joins TRBV6-5 to TRBJ2-3; D is undetermined. Germline V gene lookup returns CDR1 MNHEY and CDR2 SVGAGI. CDR3 length: 13 amino acids. CDR3 region: CAAQHPSTDTQYF. The CDR3 coding sequence is TGTGCGGCACAGCACCCTAGCACAGATACGCAGTATTTT.

This clonotype has at least ten counts. This chain connects TRBV7-3 to TRBJ1-1; TRBD1 agrees at 7 bases. Trimming removed 5 bases from V and 5 bases from J; junction bases left unmatched: 11. The CDR3 length is 15 residues. CDR1 is SGHTA, CDR2 FQGTGA, per germline. The CDR3 DNA sequence: TGTGCCAGCAGCAAAGGGTATGCAGGGGGAACTGAAGCTTTCTTT. Translated: CASSKGYAGGTEAFF. Supplemented by reference TRBV7-3 and TRBJ1-1, the full variable domain reads GAGVSQTPSNKVTEKGKYVELRCDPISGHTALYWYRQSLGQGPEFLIYFQGTGAADDSGLPNDRFFAVRPEGSVSTLKIQRTERGDSAVYLCASSKGYAGGTEAFFGQGTRLTVV.

This chain connects TRBV10-3 to TRBJ1-4; TRBD1 matches at 8 bases. CDR1 ENHRY and CDR2 SYGVKD come from the germline V gene. Unmatched junction bases numbered 1, after V lost 6 bases and J lost 4 bases. CDR3 length equals 13 residues. The CDR3 region has the DNA TGTGCCATCAGGACAGGGGTTAATGAAAAACTGTTTTTT. The encoded protein is CAIRTGVNEKLFF.

The V gene is TRBV19, the J gene TRBJ2-4; tentatively, D is TRBD1 (5 bases). The CDR3 is 16 amino acids. Trimming cost V 5 bases and J 8 bases, with 22 bases left between them. Germline V lookup: CDR1 LNHDA, CDR2 SQIVND (reference sequence). The CDR3 region is CASSPQGYSQRDIQYF. DNA for the CDR3: TGTGCCAGTAGTCCGCAGGGATATTCGCAACGGGACATTCAGTACTTC.

This clonotype turned up a few times. V and J are TRBV12-3 or TRBV12-4 and TRBJ2-3; D remains unclear. This CDR3 contains 15 residues. V lost 5 bases, J lost 4 bases, and 16 bases lay in between. CDR3 residues: CASSTSGLGSDTQYF. CDR3 sequence (DNA): TGTGCCAGCAGTACCTCGGGTCTGGGGTCAGATACGCAGTATTTT.

This clonotype was seen a few times. V gene TRBV12-3 or TRBV12-4 combines with J gene TRBJ1-2; D is perhaps TRBD1 (6 bases). This CDR3 is built from 14 residues. V lost 3 bases to trimming and J lost 3 bases, with 11 bases between them. CDR3 nucleotides: TGTGCCAGCAGTTTTGTTCAGGGGTACTATGGCTACACCTTC. Its protein product is CASSFVQGYYGYTF.